These 10 T cell receptor beta chains share one sample of origin, sequenced in a study of cytomegalovirus exposure and HLA in healthy donors. PCR employed 60 Vbeta and 13 Jbeta primers. Some clones are missing from TCRdb's copy, which holds only in-frame ones; the method was immunoSEQ multiplex PCR. Found here are 150,000 or so clones, roughly 87% of them singletons; the top ten hold approximately 6%. The source material was PBMCs. The source of these receptors is a young man in good health and CMV-seropositive.

The chain recombines TRBV4-2 with TRBJ1-1; D is undetermined. V lost 6 bases, J lost 0 bases, and 8 bases lay in between. The CDR3 extends over 13 amino acids. The germline CDR1 and CDR2 sequences are LGHNA and YNFKEQ. CDR3 protein: CASRVQMNTEAFF. CDR3 coding DNA: TGTGCCAGCAGAGTACAGATGAACACTGAAGCTTTCTTT.

The rearrangement uses TRBV7-2 and TRBJ2-7, with a tentative D call TRBD2 (6 bases). Trimming removed 5 bases from V and 5 bases from J, with 16 bases in between. The length of the CDR3 is 14 residues. Germline assignment: CDR1 SGHTA and CDR2 FQGNSA. CDR3 protein: CASSPTSISHEQYF. The CDR3, as DNA: TGTGCCAGCAGCCCGACTAGTATTTCTCACGAGCAGTACTTC.

This clone was seen just once. V and J are TRBV6-5 and TRBJ2-1; TRBD1 agrees at 10 bases. Germline V gives CDR1 MNHEY, CDR2 SVGAGI. This CDR3 has 14 residues. Germline trimming cut 5 bases from V and 8 bases from J; bases unmatched to any gene: 6. The CDR3 DNA follows: TGTGCCAGCAGTCTAGGACAGGGGGGGGATGAGCAGTTCTTC. Its translation: CASSLGQGGDEQFF.

The chain recombines TRBV11-2 with TRBJ2-7; a possible D gene is TRBD2 (5 bases). The germline V and J ends were trimmed by 4 bases and 7 bases, with 23 bases remaining between them. Germline CDR1 and CDR2: SGHAT and FQNNGV. The CDR3 length is 16 residues. CDR3 in DNA: TGTGCCAGCAGCTCCCTTTCTAGGCGCCGTGGGGAGGAGCAGTACTTC. It is translated as CASSSLSRRRGEEQYF.

The V call is TRBV5-4, the J call TRBJ1-1; possible D gene TRBD1, 6 bases. The germline V gene encodes CDR1 SGHNT and CDR2 YYREEE (reference sequence). CDR3 length equals 14 residues. Between the trimmed V and J ends, which lost 3 bases and 5 bases, there was a span of 14 bases. The CDR3 reads CASSSLGGGTEAFF. CDR3 DNA sequence: TGTGCCAGCAGCTCCCTAGGGGGGGGGACTGAAGCTTTCTTT.

The genes are TRBV11-3 and TRBJ2-2, with TRBD2 matching 10 bases. CDR3 size: 20 residues. CDR1 is SGHNT, CDR2 YENEEA, per germline. Losses at the gene ends were 4 bases for V and 5 bases for J; bases not matched to a gene: 19. CDR3 DNA sequence: TGTGCCAGCAGCTCGAGGGGTCGGGGGGCTAGCGGGAGAGGGACCGGGGAGCTGTTTTTT. As protein: CASSSRGRGASGRGTGELFF.

The V gene is TRBV4-1, the J gene TRBJ2-2, with D uncertain. CDR3 length: 13 residues. V lost 1 base, J lost 7 bases, and 7 bases lay in between. CDR1 is MGHRA, CDR2 YSYEKL, per germline. CDR3 DNA sequence: TGCGCCAGCAGCCAAGCTCACGGCGGGGAGCTGTTTTTT. Translation gives CASSQAHGGELFF.

This clone was counted a few times. This chain joins TRBV13 and TRBJ2-7; D gene ambiguous. The CDR3 spans 15 residues. The V and J ends lost 5 bases and 4 bases respectively, with 18 bases between them. Germline assignment: CDR1 PRHDT and CDR2 FYEKMQ (reference sequence). CDR3 in DNA: TGTGCCAGCAGCCTCCTCTTACCCGGTGCGTACGAGCAGTACTTC. Translation: CASSLLLPGAYEQYF. Complete variable domain (other parts from reference TRBV13 and TRBJ2-7): AAGVIQSPRHLIKEKRETATLKCYPIPRHDTVYWYQQGPGQDPQFLISFYEKMQSDKGSIPDRFSAQQFSDYHSELNMSSLELGDSALYFCASSLLLPGAYEQYFGPGTRLTVT.

This clone was counted only a few times. The CDR3 here is CASSVERRGAQFF. CDR3 coding DNA: TGTGCCAGCAGCGTAGAACGGCGGGGGGCGCAGTTCTTC. The gene calls are TRBV9 and TRBJ2-1; TRBD2 matches 8 bases. This CDR3 has 13 amino acids. J was trimmed by 12 bases and V by 0 bases; bases with no gene match: 5. From germline, CDR1 is SGDLS and CDR2 YYNGEE.

The chain uses TRBV27 and TRBJ2-3; D remains ambiguous. CDR3 length: 15 residues. Trimming pared 1 base from V and 3 bases from J, leaving 11 bases between. Germline CDR1 MNHEY, CDR2 SMNVEV (reference sequence). Written as DNA, the CDR3 is TGTGCCAGCAGTTTATTTTCCCTACTGACAGATACGCAGTATTTT. Amino acid sequence: CASSLFSLLTDTQYF.